A selection of T cell receptor beta chains follows, all from one sample in a study of blood T cells in healthy people across ages. Each CDR3 protein is one row after TCRdb ran MiXCR on the 5' RACE reads. The sample includes more than 1 million distinct CDR3 sequences, more than 40% seen only once; the top ten take approximately 17%. Sequencing used blood. The receptor set was obtained from a woman aged 60-75 years in good health. Each CDR3 is given with its conserved first and last residue. Clone size appears in some rows only: once, few, many, or a class for an expanded clone.

CASSARRRDGEPYEQYF	17	few	TRBJ2-7	TRBV13
CASSLDTGRSTNEKLFF	17	few	TRBJ1-4	TRBV11-2
CASSLDRTSGPAGANVLTF	19	NA	TRBJ2-6	TRBV5-1
CASSAAGGTYNEQFF	15	many	TRBJ2-1	TRBV9
CASEPYMGNGYTF	13	NA	TRBJ1-2	TRBV11-2
CAISDGGMHYEQYF	14	NA	NA	TRBV10-3
CASSPEQATNEKLFF	15	NA	TRBJ1-4	TRBV9
CSATGGQIGVQETQYF	16	NA	TRBJ2-5	TRBV29-1
CSARVPPTRPNEKLFF	16	NA	TRBJ1-4	TRBV20-1
CASSPQVGPSDTQYF	15	NA	TRBJ2-3	TRBV5-5
CASSEGAGGSYEQYF	15	NA	TRBJ2-7	TRBV2
CASKGQGGYREKLFF	15	NA	TRBJ1-4	TRBV27
CASRAGGSGETQYF	14	many	TRBJ2-5	TRBV27
CASTSISGRSYNEQFF	16	NA	TRBJ2-1	TRBV19
CASSSTGAQTDTQYF	15	once	TRBJ2-3	TRBV7-9
CSVAVGTGPKETQYF	15	many	TRBJ2-5	TRBV29-1
CSAIGEGRGGYNEQFF	16	NA	TRBJ2-1	TRBV20-1
CASSKVGAGADTQYF	15	NA	TRBJ2-3	TRBV21-1
CASSQGAVRTEAFF	14	NA	TRBJ1-1	TRBV4-2
CACSHSPDLTTDTQYF	16	NA	TRBJ2-3	TRBV7-6
CSHRDTVNYGYTF	13	NA	TRBJ1-2	TRBV29-1
CASSWGGQGDEQFF	14	NA	TRBJ2-1	TRBV5-1
CASSQVMITDTQYF	14	few	TRBJ2-3	TRBV4-1
CSASPTGRNTEAFF	14	NA	TRBJ1-1	TRBV20-1
CASSWGFWGGPISYNEQFF	19	NA	TRBJ2-1	TRBV5-1